This entry concerns a single TCR beta chain. What it binds is not known. These data come from a study of T cell responses to AZD1222 COVID-19 vaccine. Assay used: immunoSEQ multiplex PCR; TCRdb lists only in-frame clones, some missing. Of roughly 120,000 clones in the sample, 70% to 90% were seen once. Study outcomes and limitations: A rise in Spike-specific TCR breadth and depth followed two AZD1222 doses. The study found vaccine-associated CD4 TCRs spanning spike, dominant at 160-218 and 743-854. Clonal diversity was possibly underestimated; the donors were predominantly white British and more often female.

The V gene lost 2 bases and the J gene lost 0 bases, with 7 bases spanning the gap. The germline CDR1 and CDR2 sequences are WNHNN and SYGVQD (reference sequence). The CDR3 has 15 residues. The TCR sequence derives from an adult in good health. Sequences were derived from peripheral blood, sampled on day 0 of MenACWY control vaccination. The V call is TRBV10-1, the J call TRBJ1-4, with TRBD1 as a possible D gene (5 bases). The CDR3 nucleotides read TGCGCCAGCAGTGAGGGACAAGCAACTAATGAAAAACTGTTTTTT. Protein: CASSEGQATNEKLFF.